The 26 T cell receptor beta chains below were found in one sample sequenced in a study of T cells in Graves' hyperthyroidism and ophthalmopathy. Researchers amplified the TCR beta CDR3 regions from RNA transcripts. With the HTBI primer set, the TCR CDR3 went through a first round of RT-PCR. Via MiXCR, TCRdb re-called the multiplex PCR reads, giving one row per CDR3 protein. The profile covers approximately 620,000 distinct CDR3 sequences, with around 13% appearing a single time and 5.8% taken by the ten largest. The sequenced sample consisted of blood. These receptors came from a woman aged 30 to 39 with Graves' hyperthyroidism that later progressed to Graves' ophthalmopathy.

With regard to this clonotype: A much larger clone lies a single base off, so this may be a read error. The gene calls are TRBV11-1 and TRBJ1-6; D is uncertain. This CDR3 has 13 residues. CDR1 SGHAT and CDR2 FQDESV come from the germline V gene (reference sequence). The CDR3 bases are TGTGCCGGCAGCTTAGGAGAGGAGGGTGCCCTCCACTTT. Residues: CAGSLGEEGALHF.

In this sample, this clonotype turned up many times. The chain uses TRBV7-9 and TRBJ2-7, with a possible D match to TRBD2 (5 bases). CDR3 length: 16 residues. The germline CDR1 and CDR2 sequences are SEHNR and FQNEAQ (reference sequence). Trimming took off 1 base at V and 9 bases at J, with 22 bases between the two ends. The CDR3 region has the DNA TGTGCCAGCAGCTTAGAGTCCCTAGCATCCTTGCGGGTGCAGTACTTC. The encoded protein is CASSLESLASLRVQYF. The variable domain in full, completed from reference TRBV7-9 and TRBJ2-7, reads DTGVSQNPRHKITKRGQNVTFRCDPISEHNRLYWYRQTLGQGPEFLTYFQNEAQLEKSRLLSDRFSAERPKGSFSTLEIQRTEQGDSAMYLCASSLESLASLRVQYFGPGTRLTVT.

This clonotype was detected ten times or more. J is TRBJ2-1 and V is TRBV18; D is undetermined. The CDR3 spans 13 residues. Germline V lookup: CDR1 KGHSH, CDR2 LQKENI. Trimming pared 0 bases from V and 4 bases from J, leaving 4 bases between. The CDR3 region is CASSPPDYNEQFF. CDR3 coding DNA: TGTGCCAGCTCACCACCGGATTACAATGAGCAGTTCTTC.

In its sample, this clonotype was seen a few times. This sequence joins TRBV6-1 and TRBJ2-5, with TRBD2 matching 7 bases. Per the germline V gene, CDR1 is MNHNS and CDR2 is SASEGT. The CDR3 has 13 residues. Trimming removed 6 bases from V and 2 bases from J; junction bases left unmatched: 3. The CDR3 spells CASRPGLQETQYF. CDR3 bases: TGTGCCAGCAGACCGGGACTACAAGAGACCCAGTACTTC.

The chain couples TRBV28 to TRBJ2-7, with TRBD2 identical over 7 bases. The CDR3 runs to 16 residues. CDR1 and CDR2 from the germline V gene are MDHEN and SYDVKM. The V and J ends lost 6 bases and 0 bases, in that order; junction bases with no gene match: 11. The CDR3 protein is CASSHELGEGSYEQYF. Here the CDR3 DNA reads TGTGCCAGCAGCCATGAGCTCGGGGAGGGCTCCTACGAGCAGTACTTC.

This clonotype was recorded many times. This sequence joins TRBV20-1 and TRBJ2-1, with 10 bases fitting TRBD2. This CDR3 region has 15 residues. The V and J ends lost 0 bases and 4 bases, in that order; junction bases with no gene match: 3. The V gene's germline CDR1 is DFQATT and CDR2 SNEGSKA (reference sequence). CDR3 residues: CSARDGTSAYNEQFF. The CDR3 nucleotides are TGCAGTGCTAGAGACGGGACTAGCGCGTACAATGAGCAGTTCTTC.

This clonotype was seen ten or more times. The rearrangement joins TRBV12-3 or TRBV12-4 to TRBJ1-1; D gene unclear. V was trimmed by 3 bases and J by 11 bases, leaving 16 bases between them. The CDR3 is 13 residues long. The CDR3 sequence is CASSLTHQGTAFF. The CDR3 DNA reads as TGTGCCAGCAGTTTGACTCACCAAGGCACGGCTTTCTTT.

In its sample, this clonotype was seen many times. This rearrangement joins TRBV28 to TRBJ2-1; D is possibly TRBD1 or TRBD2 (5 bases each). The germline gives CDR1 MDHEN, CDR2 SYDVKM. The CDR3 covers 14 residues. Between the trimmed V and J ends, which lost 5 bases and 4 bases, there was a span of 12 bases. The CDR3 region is CASSRGGNYNEQFF. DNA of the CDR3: TGTGCCAGCAGTCGGGGCGGAAATTACAATGAGCAGTTCTTC. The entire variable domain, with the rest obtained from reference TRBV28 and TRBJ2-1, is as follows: DVKVTQSSRYLVKRTGEKVFLECVQDMDHENMFWYRQDPGLGLRLIYFSYDVKMKEKGDIPEGYSVSREKKERFSLILESASTNQTSMYLCASSRGGNYNEQFFGPGTRLTVL.

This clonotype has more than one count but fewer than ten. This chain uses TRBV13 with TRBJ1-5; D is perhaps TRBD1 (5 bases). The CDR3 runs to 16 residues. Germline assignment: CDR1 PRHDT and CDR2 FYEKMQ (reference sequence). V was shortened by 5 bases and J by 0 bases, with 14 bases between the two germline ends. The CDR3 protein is CASSLGRGNSNQPQHF. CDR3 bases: TGTGCCAGCAGCCTTGGGAGGGGCAATAGCAATCAGCCCCAGCATTTT.

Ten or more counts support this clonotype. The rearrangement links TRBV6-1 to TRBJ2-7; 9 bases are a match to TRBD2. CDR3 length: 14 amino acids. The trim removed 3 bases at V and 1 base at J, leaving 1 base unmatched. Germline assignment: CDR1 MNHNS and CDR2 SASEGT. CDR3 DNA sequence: TGTGCCAGCAGTGAGAGCGGGAGGTCCTACGAGCAGTACTTC. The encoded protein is CASSESGRSYEQYF.

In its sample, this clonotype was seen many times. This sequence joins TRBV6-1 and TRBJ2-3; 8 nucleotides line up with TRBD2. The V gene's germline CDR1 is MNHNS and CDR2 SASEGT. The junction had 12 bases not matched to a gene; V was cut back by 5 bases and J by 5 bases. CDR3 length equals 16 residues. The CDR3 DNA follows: TGTGCCAGCAGTTCCAATAGCGGGAACCCCTTAGATACGCAGTATTTT. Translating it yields CASSSNSGNPLDTQYF.

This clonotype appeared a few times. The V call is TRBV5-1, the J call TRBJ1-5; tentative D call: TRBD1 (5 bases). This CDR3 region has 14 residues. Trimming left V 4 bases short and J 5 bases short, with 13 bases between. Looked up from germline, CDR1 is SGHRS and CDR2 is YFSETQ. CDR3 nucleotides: TGCGCCAGCAGCCCAGGGACGTCTGATCAGCCCCAGCATTTT. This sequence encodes CASSPGTSDQPQHF.

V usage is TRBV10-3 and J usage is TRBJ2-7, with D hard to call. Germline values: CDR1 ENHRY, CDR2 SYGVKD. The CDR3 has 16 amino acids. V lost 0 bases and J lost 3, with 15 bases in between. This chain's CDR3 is CAISESQIRIFYEQYF. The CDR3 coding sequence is TGTGCCATCAGTGAGTCGCAGATCAGAATTTTCTACGAGCAGTACTTC.

The CDR3 spells CASSYEEGVNTEAFF. The CDR3 bases are TGTGCCAGCAGTTACGAGGAGGGGGTAAACACTGAAGCTTTCTTT. This rearrangement joins TRBV6-2 or TRBV6-3 to TRBJ1-1, with a possible D match to TRBD1 (6 bases). The CDR3 is 15 residues long. Looked up from germline, CDR1 is MNHEY and CDR2 is SVGEGT. With 2 bases removed from V and 2 bases from J, the gap between germline ends came to 12 bases.

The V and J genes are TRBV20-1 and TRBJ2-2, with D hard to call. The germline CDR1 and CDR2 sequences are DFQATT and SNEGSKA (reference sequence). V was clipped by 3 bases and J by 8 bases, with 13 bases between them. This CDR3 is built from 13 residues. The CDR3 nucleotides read TGCAGTGCTAGCTTTGGTGTAACTGGGGAGCTGTTTTTT. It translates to CSASFGVTGELFF.

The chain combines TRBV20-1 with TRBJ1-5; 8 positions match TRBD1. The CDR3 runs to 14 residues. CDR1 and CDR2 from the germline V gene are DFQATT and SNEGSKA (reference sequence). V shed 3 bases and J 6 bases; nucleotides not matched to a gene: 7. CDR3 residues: CSARIQGAGQPQHF. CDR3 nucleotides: TGCAGTGCTAGGATCCAGGGGGCTGGTCAGCCCCAGCATTTT.

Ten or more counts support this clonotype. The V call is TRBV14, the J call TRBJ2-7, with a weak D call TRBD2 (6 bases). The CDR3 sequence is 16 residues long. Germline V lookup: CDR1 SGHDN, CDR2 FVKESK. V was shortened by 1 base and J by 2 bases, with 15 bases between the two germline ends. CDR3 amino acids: CASSQGLGVRPYEQYF. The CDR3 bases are TGTGCCAGCAGCCAAGGACTAGGGGTTAGACCCTACGAGCAGTACTTC.

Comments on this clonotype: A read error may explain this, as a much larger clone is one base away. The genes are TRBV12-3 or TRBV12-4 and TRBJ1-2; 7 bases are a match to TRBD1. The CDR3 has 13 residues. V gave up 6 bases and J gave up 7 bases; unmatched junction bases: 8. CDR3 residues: CASSHLDRVGYTF. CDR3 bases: TGTGCCAGCAGCCACCTAGACAGGGTTGGCTACACCTTC.

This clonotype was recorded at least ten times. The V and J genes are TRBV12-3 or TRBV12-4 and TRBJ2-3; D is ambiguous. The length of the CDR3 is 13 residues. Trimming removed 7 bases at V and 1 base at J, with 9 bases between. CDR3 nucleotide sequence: TGTGCCAGCACTACTTGGGGCACAGATACGCAGTATTTT. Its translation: CASTTWGTDTQYF.

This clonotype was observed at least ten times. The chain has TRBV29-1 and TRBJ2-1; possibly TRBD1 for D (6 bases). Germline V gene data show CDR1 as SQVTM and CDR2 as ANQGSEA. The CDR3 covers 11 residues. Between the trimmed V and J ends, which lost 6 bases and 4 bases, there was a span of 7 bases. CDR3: CSVDRYNEQFF. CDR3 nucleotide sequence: TGCAGCGTCGACAGGTACAATGAGCAGTTCTTC.

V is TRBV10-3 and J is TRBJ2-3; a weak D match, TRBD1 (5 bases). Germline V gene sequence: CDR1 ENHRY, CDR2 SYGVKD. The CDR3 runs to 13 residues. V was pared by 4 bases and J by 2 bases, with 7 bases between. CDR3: CAISGGPTDTQYF. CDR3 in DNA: TGTGCCATCAGTGGGGGCCCCACAGATACGCAGTATTTT.

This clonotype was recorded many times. DNA of the CDR3: TGCAGTGCTAGACACGAGGGAAGCTCCTATAATTCACCCCTCCACTTT. Translation gives CSARHEGSSYNSPLHF. The chain has TRBV20-1 and TRBJ1-6, with D unresolved. The CDR3 spans 16 residues. Germline V gives CDR1 DFQATT, CDR2 SNEGSKA (reference sequence). Trimming pared 2 bases from V and 0 bases from J, leaving 11 bases between.

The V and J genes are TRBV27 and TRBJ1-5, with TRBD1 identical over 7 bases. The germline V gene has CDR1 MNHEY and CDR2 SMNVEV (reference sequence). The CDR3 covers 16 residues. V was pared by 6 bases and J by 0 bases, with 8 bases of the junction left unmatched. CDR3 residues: CASSGTAAYSNQPQHF. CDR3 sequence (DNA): TGTGCCAGCAGCGGGACAGCCGCGTATAGCAATCAGCCCCAGCATTTT.

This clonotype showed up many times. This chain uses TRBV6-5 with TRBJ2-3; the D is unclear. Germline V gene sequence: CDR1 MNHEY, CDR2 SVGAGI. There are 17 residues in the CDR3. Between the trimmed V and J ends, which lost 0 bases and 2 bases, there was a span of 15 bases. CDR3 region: CASSYSAKPRATDTQYF. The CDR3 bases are TGTGCCAGCAGTTACTCGGCGAAACCTAGGGCCACAGATACGCAGTATTTT.

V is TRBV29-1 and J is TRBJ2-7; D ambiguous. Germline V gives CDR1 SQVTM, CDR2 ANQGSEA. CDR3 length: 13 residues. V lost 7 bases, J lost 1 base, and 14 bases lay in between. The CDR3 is CSARNPQSYEQYF. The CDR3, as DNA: TGCAGCGCCAGAAACCCACAGTCCTACGAGCAGTACTTC.

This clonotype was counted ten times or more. The CDR3 spells CASSPGWGGNTEAFF. CDR3 nucleotides: TGTGCCAGCAGCCCAGGCTGGGGGGGGAACACTGAAGCTTTCTTT. V usage is TRBV11-2 and J usage is TRBJ1-1; D perhaps matches TRBD1 (5 bases). Trimming took off 5 bases at V and 1 base at J, with 14 bases between the two ends. Germline V gene sequence: CDR1 SGHAT, CDR2 FQNNGV. This CDR3 comprises 15 residues.